This is a list of T cell receptor beta chains from one sample in a study of shared clonotypes between healthy human individuals. The repertoire was sequenced with immunoSEQ multiplex PCR; TCRdb's copy has only in-frame clones and lacks some. The table has approximately 2.5 million clones, approximately 90% seen once. Material for sequencing was naive CD4+ T cells sorted from blood. The receptors were sampled from a man in his late teens or twenties in good health. CDR3s include the opening cysteine and the closing phenylalanine or tryptophan.

CASSKTVHQPQHF	TRBV19	TRBJ1-5
CAISAHTGELFF	TRBV10-3	TRBJ2-2
CASSMDRRGEAFF	TRBV19	TRBJ1-1
CASSIAGPPYNEQFF	TRBV19	TRBJ2-1
CASSAGTSSYEQYF	TRBV19	TRBJ2-7
CASSLDRSNGDQPQHF	TRBV7-4	TRBJ1-5
CASSQGGSPGAQHF	TRBV4-2	TRBJ1-5
CASSLVVAGAGVQTQYF	TRBV7-8	TRBJ2-5
CASSDRDGIYGYTF	TRBV5-1	TRBJ1-2
CASSLGRVVETQYF	TRBV7-6	TRBJ2-5
CASSLTSGSYEQYF	TRBV6-5	TRBJ2-7
CAWGLGTAGANVLTF	TRBV30	TRBJ2-6
CASSLQGGGEKLFF	TRBV19	TRBJ1-4
CASSADILGETQYF	TRBV6-1	TRBJ2-5
CASRGSSYNEQFF	TRBV2	TRBJ2-1
CASTSGGAVGDTQYF	TRBV6-1	TRBJ2-3
CASRGPLEQYF	TRBV28	TRBJ2-7
CASSWGQGAYEQYF	TRBV7-2	TRBJ2-7
CASSLGSLKSYEQYF	TRBV7-2	TRBJ2-7
CASSSLRGSPLHF	TRBV19	TRBJ1-6
CSVGVVRPGELFF	TRBV29-1	TRBJ2-2
CATSSVTSSGGEQYF	TRBV15	TRBJ2-7
CASSLGGRYFVPRETQYF	TRBV5-6	TRBJ2-5
CASSVDALSSYNEQFF	TRBV9	TRBJ2-1
CASSERTFDEQFF	TRBV9	TRBJ2-1
CASSSSGSYEQYF	TRBV11-3	TRBJ2-7
CASSHPGVTEKLFF	TRBV4-1	TRBJ1-4
CASSSQPRSSYYNSPLHF	TRBV11-2	TRBJ1-6
CASGLGGTFYGYTF	TRBV12-5	TRBJ1-2
CASSKDDRGYNQPQHF	TRBV21-1	TRBJ1-5
CASRAGTANTEAFF	TRBV6-5	TRBJ1-1
CASSLGQGKGNTEAFF	TRBV5-1	TRBJ1-1